The 17 T cell receptor beta chains in this list originate from one sample, sequenced in a study of shared clonotypes between healthy human individuals. The data were produced by immunoSEQ multiplex PCR, yet TCRdb's version contains in-frame clones alone and is incomplete. The sample holds roughly 2.1 million clones; roughly 91% are singletons and the top ten take about 1.5%. Selected positively for CCR7 and CD45RO-negative, naive CD8 cells excluded terminally differentiated effector memory CD45RA+ cells. Source material: naive CD8+ T cells from PBMCs. The receptors derive from a young man in good health. Some clones in this sample may be carry-over from other donors' samples.

The chain employs TRBV7-6 and TRBJ2-5; 12 nucleotides line up with TRBD2. The V and J ends lost 3 bases and 3 bases, in that order; junction bases with no gene match: 5. The length of the CDR3 is 16 residues. CDR1 and CDR2 from the germline V gene are SGHVS and FNYEAQ. DNA of the CDR3: TGTGCCAGCAGCTTTATCAGGACTAGCGGGAAAGAGACCCAGTACTTC. It yields the protein CASSFIRTSGKETQYF.

The chain joins TRBV28 to TRBJ2-2; maybe TRBD2 (6 bases). Between the trimmed V and J ends, which lost 2 bases and 5 bases, there was a span of 15 bases. Looked up from germline, CDR1 is MDHEN and CDR2 is SYDVKM. The CDR3 spans 16 residues. In DNA form, the CDR3 reads TGTGCCAGCAGTTTACTTTTGCTAGCGTCTACCGGGGAGCTGTTTTTT. It is translated as CASSLLLLASTGELFF.

The V gene is TRBV6-5, the J gene TRBJ2-7; 7 bases agree with TRBD1. Germline trimming cut 0 bases from V and 11 bases from J; bases unmatched to any gene: 16. The CDR3 extends over 16 amino acids. Germline V gene data show CDR1 as MNHEY and CDR2 as SVGAGI. CDR3 protein: CASSYSMSSTGDGEYF. As DNA, the CDR3 is TGTGCCAGCAGTTACTCGATGAGCTCCACAGGGGATGGGGAGTACTTC.

This clone was seen once. The rearrangement links TRBV5-5 to TRBJ1-1, with no clear D. This CDR3 is built from 13 residues. Between the trimmed V and J ends, which lost 2 bases and 0 bases, there was a span of 5 bases. Germline values: CDR1 SGHKS, CDR2 YYEKEE (reference sequence). The CDR3 region has the DNA TGTGCCAGCAGCTTTACAGTGAACACTGAAGCTTTCTTT. Its translation is CASSFTVNTEAFF.

The table lists this clone with a count of one. The V and J genes are TRBV27 and TRBJ2-5; no clear D gene. Between the trimmed V and J ends, which lost 6 bases and 1 base, there was a span of 12 bases. The germline gives CDR1 MNHEY, CDR2 SMNVEV (reference sequence). CDR3 size: 14 residues. The CDR3 nucleotides are TGTGCCAGCAGGGATACAAATGCCCAAGAGACCCAGTACTTC. Its protein is CASRDTNAQETQYF.

The gene calls are TRBV25-1 and TRBJ1-5; no firm D call. The CDR3 is 12 residues long. The V end was cut by 1 base, the J end by 7 bases, with 5 bases between. Germline lookup yields CDR1 MGHDK and CDR2 SYGVNS. Here the CDR3 reads CASSELGQPQHF. CDR3 nucleotides: TGTGCCAGCAGTGAATTAGGCCAGCCCCAGCATTTT.

The chain uses TRBV28 and TRBJ1-1; 8 bases align to TRBD1. Trimming took 5 bases from V and 7 from J; bases not matched to a gene: 18. The CDR3 runs 17 residues. CDR1 and CDR2 (germline): MDHEN, SYDVKM. The CDR3: CASSNTGGTMRVNEAFF. DNA for the CDR3: TGTGCCAGCAGTAATACAGGGGGGACGATGAGGGTAAATGAAGCTTTCTTT.

A single count supports this clone. The sample contains more than one DNA sequence encoding this CDR3. The chain employs TRBV18 and TRBJ2-1; TRBD2 aligns across 11 bases. J was trimmed by 2 bases and V by 3 bases; bases with no gene match: 6. Germline V lookup: CDR1 KGHSH, CDR2 LQKENI. The CDR3 has 17 residues. In nucleotides, the CDR3 is TGTGCCAGCTCACCTCCCCGACTAGCGGGAACCTACAATGAGCAGTTCTTC. Encoded protein: CASSPPRLAGTYNEQFF.

This chain joins TRBV19 and TRBJ2-3; D not certain. Between the trimmed V and J ends, which lost 5 bases and 3 bases, there was a span of 15 bases. Per germline, CDR1 LNHDA and CDR2 SQIVND (reference sequence). This CDR3 region has 15 residues. This CDR3 is CASSHRTTVTDTQYF. In DNA form, the CDR3 reads TGTGCCAGTAGTCACCGGACCACGGTAACAGATACGCAGTATTTT.

The chain recombines TRBV5-1 with TRBJ1-1; D is perhaps TRBD1 (6 bases). The V gene lost 0 bases and the J gene lost 6 bases, with 12 bases spanning the gap. Germline CDR1 and CDR2: SGHRS and YFSETQ. This CDR3 comprises 14 residues. DNA for the CDR3: TGCGCCAGCAGCTTGGTTCAGGGGTCGGCTGAAGCTTTCTTT. It encodes CASSLVQGSAEAFF.

The rearrangement links TRBV25-1 to TRBJ2-3; TRBD1 might be the D (6 bases). Germline values: CDR1 MGHDK, CDR2 SYGVNS. The length of the CDR3 is 15 residues. V was pared by 6 bases and J by 6 bases, with 19 bases between. The CDR3 loop is CASSVADRPVDTQYF. CDR3 DNA: TGTGCCAGCAGCGTTGCGGACAGACCAGTGGATACGCAGTATTTT.

The rearrangement joins TRBV7-9 to TRBJ1-2; 8 bases are a match to TRBD1. The CDR3 consists of 15 residues. V dropped 1 base and J dropped 5; count of bases not matched to a gene: 6. CDR1 SEHNR and CDR2 FQNEAQ come from the germline V gene (reference sequence). CDR3 region: CASSLVDREGYGYTF. In nucleotides, the CDR3 is TGTGCCAGCAGCTTAGTGGACAGGGAGGGGTATGGCTACACCTTC.

The chain is built from TRBV29-1 and TRBJ2-7; D call uncertain. The V gene lost 6 bases and the J gene lost 2 bases, with 23 bases spanning the gap. Germline V gene sequence: CDR1 SQVTM, CDR2 ANQGSEA. This CDR3 region has 16 residues. The CDR3 region is CSVLFATPTWAYEQYF. DNA of the CDR3: TGCAGCGTCCTCTTCGCTACACCAACCTGGGCCTACGAGCAGTACTTC.

V gene TRBV6-5 combines with J gene TRBJ2-7; D perhaps matches TRBD2 (5 bases). Trimming left V 2 bases short and J 5 bases short, with 16 bases between. CDR3 length: 15 residues. Germline V lookup: CDR1 MNHEY, CDR2 SVGAGI. CDR3 region: CASSYARAPLDEQYF. The CDR3 DNA reads TGTGCCAGCAGTTACGCGAGGGCACCCCTGGACGAGCAGTACTTC.

The rearrangement links TRBV27 to TRBJ2-2; D gene unclear. This CDR3 contains 16 residues. CDR1 is MNHEY and CDR2 is SMNVEV in the germline V gene (reference sequence). V was cut by 4 bases and J by 5 bases, with 17 bases left in between. CDR3 sequence (DNA): TGTGCCAGCAGTTCCCGATCGGCAGTCGGGACCGGGGAGCTGTTTTTT. Translation: CASSSRSAVGTGELFF.

The chain employs TRBV15 and TRBJ2-7; tentatively, D is TRBD1 or TRBD2 (5 bases each). V lost 0 bases and J 6 bases, leaving 9 bases between the germline ends. Germline V gene data show CDR1 as LNHNV and CDR2 as YYDKDF (reference sequence). This CDR3 region has 13 residues. This CDR3 is CATSREWGSEQYF. CDR3 DNA: TGTGCCACCAGCAGAGAGTGGGGGAGCGAGCAGTACTTC.

This sequence joins TRBV27 and TRBJ2-3; D remains ambiguous. The CDR3 runs 14 residues. Trimming took off 5 bases at V and 1 base at J, with 10 bases between the two ends. Germline V gene sequence: CDR1 MNHEY, CDR2 SMNVEV (reference sequence). CDR3 amino acids: CASSPRVGTDTQYF. The CDR3 DNA reads as TGTGCCAGCAGTCCGAGAGTGGGCACAGATACGCAGTATTTT.